Listed here are 15 T cell receptor beta chains from one sample, sequenced in a study of cytomegalovirus exposure and HLA in healthy donors. PCR primers comprised 60 Vbeta and 13 Jbeta primers. Assay: immunoSEQ multiplex PCR; the TCRdb copy retains only in-frame clones and omits some. Its table records roughly 120,000 clones. Sequenced: PBMCs. The source is a man aged 18 to 29 in good health and CMV-seronegative.

This chain joins TRBV5-1 and TRBJ1-1; 8 bases agree with TRBD1. The V segment lost 3 bases and the J segment 4 bases; nucleotides outside the gene matches: 8. In germline, CDR1 is SGHRS, CDR2 YFSETQ. The CDR3 loop spans 15 amino acids. CDR3 sequence (DNA): TGCGCCAGCAGCTACGGACAGGGAGGAAGCACTGAAGCTTTCTTT. This encodes CASSYGQGGSTEAFF.

J is TRBJ2-7 and V is TRBV7-9; 9 bases are a match to TRBD1. The CDR3 has 14 amino acids. The germline gives CDR1 SEHNR, CDR2 FQNEAQ (reference sequence). Trimming took 7 bases from V and 0 from J; bases not matched to a gene: 4. CDR3 amino acids: CASTRDRDSYEQYF. The CDR3 nucleotides read TGTGCCAGCACCCGGGACAGGGACTCCTACGAGCAGTACTTC. Supplemented by reference TRBV7-9 and TRBJ2-7, the full variable domain reads DTGVSQNPRHKITKRGQNVTFRCDPISEHNRLYWYRQTLGQGPEFLTYFQNEAQLEKSRLLSDRFSAERPKGSFSTLEIQRTEQGDSAMYLCASTRDRDSYEQYFGPGTRLTVT.

The J gene is TRBJ2-7, the V gene TRBV4-1, with TRBD1 as a possible D gene (6 bases). The germline V gene has CDR1 MGHRA and CDR2 YSYEKL. Trimming removed 4 bases at V and 3 bases at J, with 13 bases between. The CDR3 has 14 residues. The CDR3 region is CASSPVGAGYEQYF. The DNA of the CDR3 is TGCGCCAGCAGCCCGGTGGGGGCGGGCTACGAGCAGTACTTC.

The chain combines TRBV5-6 with TRBJ2-1; a possible D gene is TRBD1 (6 bases). CDR1 is SGHDT and CDR2 is YYEEEE in the germline V gene. Trimming shortened V by 4 bases and J by 12 bases, and 23 bases separated the two germline ends. This CDR3 region has 15 residues. CDR3 loop: CASSNQGGAQWGQFF. CDR3 bases: TGTGCCAGCAGCAATCAAGGGGGTGCACAATGGGGGCAGTTCTTC.

V gene TRBV7-2 combines with J gene TRBJ2-1; weak D call: TRBD1 (6 bases). This CDR3 region has 15 residues. V was clipped by 5 bases and J by 2 bases, with 13 bases between them. Germline CDR1 SGHTA, CDR2 FQGNSA. CDR3 region: CASSLTGTTYNEQFF. DNA of the CDR3: TGTGCCAGCAGCCTAACCGGGACAACCTACAATGAGCAGTTCTTC.

V and J are TRBV7-8 and TRBJ2-5, with TRBD1 matching over 7 bases. The CDR3 runs to 16 residues. V shed 4 bases, J shed 5 bases, and the junction held 13 bases outside the gene matches. CDR1 is SGHVS and CDR2 is FQNEAQ in the germline V gene. CDR3 sequence reads: CASSSGRNRGRETQYF. The CDR3 region has the DNA TGTGCCAGCAGCTCGGGCCGGAACAGGGGACGGGAGACCCAGTACTTC.

The chain has TRBV10-3 and TRBJ2-1; the match to TRBD2 covers 11 bases. J was trimmed by 8 bases and V by 10 bases; bases with no gene match: 10. The germline gives CDR1 ENHRY, CDR2 SYGVKD. The CDR3 loop spans 14 amino acids. In DNA form, the CDR3 reads TGTGCCACCGATACTAGCGGGAGTATCGATGAGCAGTTCTTC. Its protein is CATDTSGSIDEQFF.

The V gene is TRBV5-1, the J gene TRBJ2-7, with a tentative D call TRBD2 (6 bases). The germline V gene encodes CDR1 SGHRS and CDR2 YFSETQ. The CDR3 is 15 residues long. V was trimmed by 0 bases and J by 7 bases, leaving 17 bases between them. The CDR3 reads CASSLAGGLLREQYF. DNA for the CDR3: TGCGCCAGCAGCTTGGCCGGGGGTCTCCTAAGAGAGCAGTACTTC.

This chain links TRBV30 with TRBJ1-4; TRBD1 matches at 7 bases. This CDR3 contains 16 residues. Germline CDR1 and CDR2: GTSNPN and SVGIG (reference sequence). V lost 3 bases and J lost 9; bases outside the gene matches: 16. CDR3 sequence reads: CAWRAPGQTWSKKLFF. The DNA for the CDR3 is TGTGCCTGGAGGGCACCGGGACAGACATGGTCTAAAAAACTGTTTTTT.

The V and J genes are TRBV5-4 and TRBJ1-2; D might be TRBD1 (5 bases). The V gene's germline CDR1 is SGHNT and CDR2 YYREEE (reference sequence). The CDR3 length is 13 residues. With 0 bases removed from V and 4 bases from J, the gap between germline ends came to 7 bases. The CDR3 here is CASSLGQLYGYTF. CDR3 bases: TGTGCCAGCAGCTTGGGACAGCTCTATGGCTACACCTTC.

For this clone: At the DNA level, this CDR3 is encoded by other sequences in the same sample as well. The chain employs TRBV28 and TRBJ1-2; tentatively, D is TRBD1 (6 bases). Trimming stripped 6 bases from V and 3 bases from J, with 8 bases between. Germline CDR1 and CDR2: MDHEN and SYDVKM. The CDR3 runs to 12 residues. CDR3 residues: CASRQGYYGYTF. The CDR3 DNA follows: TGTGCCAGCAGACAGGGTTACTATGGCTACACCTTC.

The V gene is TRBV7-6, the J gene TRBJ2-7; 11 positions agree with TRBD1. This CDR3 spans 14 amino acids. With V trimmed by 4 bases and J by 5 bases, 4 bases remained unmatched. Germline CDR1 SGHVS, CDR2 FNYEAQ. This CDR3 is CASSSDRGLNEQYF. The CDR3 nucleotides are TGTGCCAGCAGCTCGGACAGGGGGCTAAACGAGCAGTACTTC.

The chain joins TRBV18 to TRBJ2-1; 11 bases align to TRBD2. The length of the CDR3 is 12 residues. Germline CDR1 reads KGHSH; CDR2 reads LQKENI. After removal of 6 bases from V and 10 bases from J, the junction contained 2 bases not matched to a gene. This chain's CDR3 is CASSRTSGEQFF. Here the CDR3 DNA reads TGTGCCAGCTCGCGGACTAGCGGGGAGCAGTTCTTC. The variable domain in full, completed from reference TRBV18 and TRBJ2-1, reads NAGVMQNPRHLVRRRGQEARLRCSPMKGHSHVYWYRQLPEEGLKFMVYLQKENIIDESGMPKERFSAEFPKEGPSILRIQQVVRGDSAAYFCASSRTSGEQFFGPGTRLTVL.

V is TRBV7-6 and J is TRBJ1-2; 9 nucleotides line up with TRBD1. This CDR3 region has 14 residues. Unmatched junction bases numbered 9, after V lost 5 bases and J lost 8 bases. Germline loops: CDR1 SGHVS, CDR2 FNYEAQ. The CDR3 loop reads CASSLDGQGSGYTF. CDR3 DNA: TGTGCCAGCAGCCTCGACGGACAGGGGAGCGGCTACACCTTC.

The rearrangement uses TRBV19 and TRBJ1-1, with a possible D match to TRBD1 (5 bases). V lost 5 bases and J 0 bases, leaving 7 bases between the germline ends. The CDR3 has 13 amino acids. Germline assignment: CDR1 LNHDA and CDR2 SQIVND (reference sequence). The CDR3 loop reads CASSQGMNTEAFF. The CDR3 nucleotides read TGTGCCAGTAGTCAGGGAATGAACACTGAAGCTTTCTTT.